These 25 T cell receptor beta chains were sequenced from one sample in a study of blood T cell repertoires in COVID-19. Clones were read by immunoSEQ multiplex PCR, and TCRdb kept only the in-frame ones, dropping some. Of around 100,000 clones listed, approximately 91% are singletons. Sequencing was done on a sample of peripheral blood. All receptors derive from a woman aged 70-85 years who had recovered from COVID-19.

J is TRBJ2-5 and V is TRBV7-2, with D possibly being TRBD2 (6 bases). CDR1 SGHTA and CDR2 FQGNSA come from the germline V gene. V lost 1 base and J 9 bases, leaving 15 bases between the germline ends. CDR3 length: 14 residues. CDR3 sequence reads: CASSLEAGTRAQYF. For the CDR3, the DNA is TGTGCCAGCAGCTTAGAGGCGGGAACGAGGGCCCAGTACTTC.

The chain joins TRBV2 to TRBJ2-5; D possibly corresponds to TRBD2 (6 bases). The CDR3 sequence is 13 residues long. The V gene lost 8 bases and the J gene lost 1 base, with 11 bases spanning the gap. Germline V gene lookup returns CDR1 SNHLY and CDR2 FYNNEI. The CDR3 DNA sequence: TGTGCCAGCTGCCGGGAGAGCCAAGAGACCCAGTACTTC. Protein product: CASCRESQETQYF.

The chain carries TRBV19 and TRBJ2-5; 7 bases line up with TRBD1. Trimming cost V 8 bases and J 1 base; bases outside gene matches: 4. The CDR3 has 13 residues. The germline CDR1 and CDR2 sequences are LNHDA and SQIVND (reference sequence). The CDR3 bases are TGTGCCAGTGGTAGACAGGGCCAAGAGACCCAGTACTTC. It codes for CASGRQGQETQYF.

This chain links TRBV7-9 with TRBJ2-7; D perhaps matches TRBD1 (6 bases). CDR3 length equals 15 residues. V shed 0 bases and J shed 0 bases, with 9 bases lying between them. CDR1 is SEHNR, CDR2 FQNEAQ, per germline (reference sequence). The CDR3 protein is CASSLAGHPSYEQYF. Here the CDR3 DNA reads TGTGCCAGCAGCTTAGCGGGACACCCCTCCTACGAGCAGTACTTC.

This sequence joins TRBV20-1 and TRBJ1-2, with 8 bases aligning to TRBD1. V lost 0 bases and J lost 12; bases outside the gene matches: 0. The CDR3 has 10 amino acids. Germline V gene sequence: CDR1 DFQATT, CDR2 SNEGSKA (reference sequence). The CDR3 nucleotides are TGCAGTGCTAGAGACAGGGGGCACACCTTC. It yields the protein CSARDRGHTF.

This chain joins TRBV5-1 and TRBJ1-1, with TRBD1 identical over 9 bases. V gave up 4 bases and J gave up 4 bases; unmatched junction bases: 5. Germline V gene lookup returns CDR1 SGHRS and CDR2 YFSETQ. CDR3 size: 14 residues. The CDR3 DNA sequence: TGCGCCAGCAGCCCCCCGACAGGGGGCACTGAAGCTTTCTTT. Amino acid sequence: CASSPPTGGTEAFF.

This sequence joins TRBV7-3 and TRBJ2-1; tentative D call: TRBD2 (7 bases). Germline-derived CDR1 and CDR2 are SGHTA and FQGTGA. The CDR3 runs 16 residues. The V and J ends lost 2 bases and 1 base respectively, with 12 bases between them. The CDR3 loop is CASSLFGGLSYNEQFF. The CDR3 bases are TGTGCCAGCAGCTTATTCGGGGGGCTTTCCTACAATGAGCAGTTCTTC.

This sequence joins TRBV3-1 (or the pseudogene TRBV3-2) and TRBJ2-2; TRBD2 might be the D (5 bases). Germline V lookup: CDR1 LGHDT, CDR2 YNNKEL (reference sequence). The CDR3 loop spans 15 amino acids. The V gene lost 4 bases and the J gene lost 5 bases, with 14 bases spanning the gap. CDR3 region: CASSPRTGSTGELFF. Here the CDR3 DNA reads TGTGCCAGCAGCCCGAGGACTGGGAGTACCGGGGAGCTGTTTTTT.

The gene calls are TRBV10-2 and TRBJ2-7; weak D call: TRBD1 (6 bases). Germline CDR1 WSHSY, CDR2 SAAADI. The CDR3 has 13 amino acids. The ends were cut back, 7 bases at V and 4 bases at J, with 14 bases in the middle. The CDR3 nucleotides are TGCGCCAGCACCAAGGGGGATGGGTACGAGCAGTACTTC. As protein: CASTKGDGYEQYF.

This chain connects TRBV5-1 to TRBJ1-4; 8 nucleotides align to TRBD1. This CDR3 has 15 amino acids. V shed 4 bases, J shed 8 bases, and the junction held 10 bases outside the gene matches. CDR1 is SGHRS and CDR2 is YFSETQ in the germline V gene. This CDR3 reads CASSQLQGEGEKLFF. In DNA, the CDR3 is TGCGCCAGCAGCCAACTACAGGGGGAGGGGGAAAAACTGTTTTTT. Together with reference TRBV5-1 and TRBJ1-4, the CDR3 gives the full variable domain: KAGVTQTPRYLIKTRGQQVTLSCSPISGHRSVSWYQQTPGQGLQFLFEYFSETQRNKGNFPGRFSGRQFSNSRSEMNVSTLELGDSALYLCASSQLQGEGEKLFFGSGTQLSVL.

The V and J genes are TRBV28 and TRBJ2-7; a weak D match, TRBD2 (8 bases). Per the germline V gene, CDR1 is MDHEN and CDR2 is SYDVKM. The CDR3 is 16 amino acids. V lost 8 bases and J 2 bases, leaving 22 bases between the germline ends. CDR3 nucleotide sequence: TGTGCCAGCTCCCCGGGGGGGGCGGGGACAGCCTACGAGCAGTACTTC. As protein: CASSPGGAGTAYEQYF. Full variable domain (missing parts from reference TRBV28 and TRBJ2-7): DVKVTQSSRYLVKRTGEKVFLECVQDMDHENMFWYRQDPGLGLRLIYFSYDVKMKEKGDIPEGYSVSREKKERFSLILESASTNQTSMYLCASSPGGAGTAYEQYFGPGTRLTVT.

The chain recombines TRBV5-4 with TRBJ2-5; D is undetermined. CDR3 length: 16 residues. The V and J ends lost 3 bases and 5 bases respectively, with 20 bases between them. Germline CDR1 reads SGHNT; CDR2 reads YYREEE (reference sequence). The chain's CDR3 is CASSSPSWPAGETQYF. The CDR3 region has the DNA TGTGCCAGCAGCTCCCCTTCATGGCCCGCCGGGGAGACCCAGTACTTC. Looking up the rest from reference TRBV5-4 and TRBJ2-5 gives the full variable domain: ETGVTQSPTHLIKTRGQQVTLRCSSQSGHNTVSWYQQALGQGPQFIFQYYREEENGRGNFPPRFSGLQFPNYSSELNVNALELDDSALYLCASSSPSWPAGETQYFGPGTRLLVL.

This chain links TRBV24-1 with TRBJ2-3; the D gene is possibly TRBD2 (5 bases). With 1 base removed from V and 0 bases from J, the gap between germline ends came to 7 bases. Looked up from germline, CDR1 is KGHDR and CDR2 is SFDVKD. The CDR3 covers 15 residues. CDR3 loop: CATSDFGSSTDTQYF. DNA for the CDR3: TGTGCCACCAGTGATTTTGGGAGTAGCACAGATACGCAGTATTTT.

The genes are TRBV5-1 and TRBJ2-2; D possibly corresponds to TRBD2 (7 bases). V was cut by 4 bases and J by 3 bases, with 22 bases left in between. The CDR3 contains 18 residues. Germline V gene lookup returns CDR1 SGHRS and CDR2 YFSETQ. The CDR3 coding sequence is TGCGCCAGCAGCCCCCCTCTTTCGGGGGGCTGGGACACCGGGGAGCTGTTTTTT. Its translation is CASSPPLSGGWDTGELFF.

The CDR3 here is CAWSLRSYNEQFF. The DNA for the CDR3 is TGTGCCTGGAGTCTGAGGTCCTACAATGAGCAGTTCTTC. This chain connects TRBV30 to TRBJ2-1; D is undetermined. This CDR3 contains 13 residues. Trimming cost V 2 bases and J 1 base, with 6 bases left between them. Germline-derived CDR1 and CDR2 are GTSNPN and SVGIG (reference sequence). Supplemented by reference TRBV30 and TRBJ2-1, the full variable domain reads SQTIHQWPATLVQPVGSPLSLECTVEGTSNPNLYWYRQAAGRGLQLLFYSVGIGQISSEVPQNLSASRPQDRQFILSSKKLLLSDSGFYLCAWSLRSYNEQFFGPGTRLTVL.

The CDR3, as DNA: TGTGCCAGCGGAGAGGGGGACAGTTACTACGAGCAGTACTTC. It is translated as CASGEGDSYYEQYF. The chain combines TRBV3-1 (or the pseudogene TRBV3-2) with TRBJ2-7; 7 bases are a match to TRBD1. J gave up 3 bases and V 8 bases, and 10 bases lay outside the gene matches. The V gene's germline CDR1 is LGHDT and CDR2 YNNKEL (reference sequence). This CDR3 contains 14 residues.

The chain employs TRBV18 and TRBJ2-5, with a weak D call TRBD1 (6 bases). Between the trimmed V and J ends, which lost 4 bases and 4 bases, there was a span of 13 bases. The CDR3 loop spans 14 amino acids. Germline-derived CDR1 and CDR2 are KGHSH and LQKENI. CDR3 in amino acids: CASSQNQGRETQYF. The CDR3 DNA follows: TGTGCCAGCTCACAAAACCAGGGGCGAGAGACCCAGTACTTC.

CDR3 sequence (DNA): TGTGCCAGAAGATCGACAGGCGCGAGCAATCAGCCCCAGCATTTT. This gives the protein CARRSTGASNQPQHF. The chain has TRBV5-3 and TRBJ1-5, with TRBD1 as a possible D gene (6 bases). TRBV5-3 is marked as an open reading frame, function uncertain. V was shortened by 5 bases and J by 1 base, with 13 bases between the two germline ends. The CDR3 extends over 15 amino acids.

The rearrangement joins TRBV6-5 to TRBJ1-1; the match to TRBD1 covers 9 bases. The CDR3 totals 15 residues. With 6 bases clipped from V and 4 bases from J, the junction kept 9 bases outside the gene matches. Germline values: CDR1 MNHEY, CDR2 SVGAGI. The CDR3 region is CASRTRGTGITEAFF. As DNA, the CDR3 is TGTGCCAGCAGAACCCGGGGGACAGGGATCACTGAAGCTTTCTTT.

This chain links TRBV19 with TRBJ2-6; D is ambiguous. This CDR3 is 14 amino acids long. Trimming pared 7 bases from V and 4 bases from J, leaving 11 bases between. Germline V CDR1 and CDR2: LNHDA, SQIVND (reference sequence). CDR3 sequence (DNA): TGTGCCAGTACCCCGCGTCCCGGGGCCAACGTCCTGACTTTC. This sequence encodes CASTPRPGANVLTF.

V gene TRBV5-8 combines with J gene TRBJ1-2; D is ambiguous. The germline V gene has CDR1 SGHTS and CDR2 YDEGEE. This CDR3 has 13 residues. V lost 0 bases, J lost 8 bases, and 11 bases lay in between. The CDR3 protein is CASSLGEIGGYTF. The CDR3 DNA reads as TGTGCCAGCAGCTTGGGTGAAATCGGGGGCTACACCTTC.

The V gene is TRBV28, the J gene TRBJ1-2; 10 bases agree with TRBD1. The CDR3 totals 15 residues. J lost 8 bases, V lost 3 bases, and 9 bases had no gene match. The germline V gene has CDR1 MDHEN and CDR2 SYDVKM. CDR3 amino acids: CASSFRTGGLGGYTF. The CDR3 DNA follows: TGTGCCAGCAGTTTTAGGACAGGGGGGTTAGGGGGCTACACCTTC.

This chain joins TRBV4-1 and TRBJ2-7; no clear D gene. This CDR3 is built from 15 residues. V lost 1 base to trimming and J lost 2 bases, with 12 bases between them. In germline, CDR1 is MGHRA, CDR2 YSYEKL. The CDR3 is CASSQGRFSPYEQYF. The DNA for the CDR3 is TGCGCCAGCAGCCAAGGTCGGTTTAGTCCCTACGAGCAGTACTTC.

The CDR3 here is CASSYRSANEKLFF. CDR3 nucleotides: TGTGCCAGTAGTTACAGGTCGGCTAATGAAAAACTGTTTTTT. The chain recombines TRBV19 with TRBJ1-4; D may be TRBD1 (5 bases). The CDR3 covers 14 residues. Trimming took 5 bases from V and 3 from J, leaving 10 bases between them. CDR1 and CDR2 from the germline V gene are LNHDA and SQIVND (reference sequence).

This sequence joins TRBV7-6 and TRBJ2-5, with D perhaps matching TRBD2 (6 bases). The germline CDR1 and CDR2 sequences are SGHVS and FNYEAQ. The CDR3 loop spans 14 amino acids. With 5 bases removed from V and 2 bases from J, the gap between germline ends came to 12 bases. The CDR3 protein is CASSRGTAQETQYF. CDR3 sequence (DNA): TGTGCCAGCAGCCGAGGGACTGCGCAAGAGACCCAGTACTTC.